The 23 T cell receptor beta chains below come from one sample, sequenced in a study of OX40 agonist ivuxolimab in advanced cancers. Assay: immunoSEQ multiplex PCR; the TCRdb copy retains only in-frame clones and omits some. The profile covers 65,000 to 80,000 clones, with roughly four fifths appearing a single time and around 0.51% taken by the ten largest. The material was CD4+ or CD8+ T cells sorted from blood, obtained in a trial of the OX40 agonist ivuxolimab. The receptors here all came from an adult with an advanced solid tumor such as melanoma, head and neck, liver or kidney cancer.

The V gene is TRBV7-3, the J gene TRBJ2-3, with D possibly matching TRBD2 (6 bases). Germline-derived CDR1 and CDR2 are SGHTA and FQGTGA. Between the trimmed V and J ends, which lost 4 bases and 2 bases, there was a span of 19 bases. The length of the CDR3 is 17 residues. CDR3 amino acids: CASSSIRGMSSTDTQYF. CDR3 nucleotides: TGTGCCAGCAGCTCCATACGGGGGATGAGTTCCACAGATACGCAGTATTTT.

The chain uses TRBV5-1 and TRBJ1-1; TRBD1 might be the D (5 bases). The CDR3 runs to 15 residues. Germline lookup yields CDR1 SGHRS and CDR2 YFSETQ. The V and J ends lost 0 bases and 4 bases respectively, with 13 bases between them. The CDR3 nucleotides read TGCGCCAGCAGCTTGGTTCCCAACCAGGGCACTGAAGCTTTCTTT. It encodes CASSLVPNQGTEAFF.

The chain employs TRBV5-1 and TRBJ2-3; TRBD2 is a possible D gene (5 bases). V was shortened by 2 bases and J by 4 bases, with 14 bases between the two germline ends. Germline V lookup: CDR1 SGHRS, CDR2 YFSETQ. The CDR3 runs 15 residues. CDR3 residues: CASSLEGTKADTQYF. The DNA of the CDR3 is TGCGCCAGCAGCTTAGAGGGCACCAAGGCAGATACGCAGTATTTT.

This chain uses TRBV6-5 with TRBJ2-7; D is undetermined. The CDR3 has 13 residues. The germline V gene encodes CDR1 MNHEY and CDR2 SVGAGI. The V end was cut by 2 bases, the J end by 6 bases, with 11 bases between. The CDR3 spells CASSYDGASEQYF. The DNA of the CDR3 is TGTGCCAGCAGTTACGACGGTGCCTCCGAGCAGTACTTC.

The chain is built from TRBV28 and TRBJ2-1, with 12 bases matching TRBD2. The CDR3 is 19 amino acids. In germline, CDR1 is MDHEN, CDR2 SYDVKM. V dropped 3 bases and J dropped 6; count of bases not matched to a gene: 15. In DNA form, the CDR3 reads TGTGCCAGCAGTTTTATTGGACTAGCGGGGCCATACGGGGGCAATGAGCAGTTCTTC. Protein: CASSFIGLAGPYGGNEQFF.

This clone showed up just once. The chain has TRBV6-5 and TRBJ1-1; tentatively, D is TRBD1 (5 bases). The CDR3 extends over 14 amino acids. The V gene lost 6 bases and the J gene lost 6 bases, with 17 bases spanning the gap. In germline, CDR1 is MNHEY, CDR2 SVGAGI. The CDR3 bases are TGTGCCAGCAGATCGGACATCTGGTCGTCTGAAGCTTTCTTT. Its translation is CASRSDIWSSEAFF.

CDR3 residues: CASSQGVTVRTGELFF. The CDR3 nucleotides are TGCGCCAGCAGCCAAGGGGTAACGGTGAGGACCGGGGAGCTGTTTTTT. This chain connects TRBV4-3 to TRBJ2-2, with D unresolved. CDR3 length equals 16 residues. The germline gives CDR1 LGHNA, CDR2 YSLEER. V lost 1 base, J lost 5 bases, and 14 bases lay in between.

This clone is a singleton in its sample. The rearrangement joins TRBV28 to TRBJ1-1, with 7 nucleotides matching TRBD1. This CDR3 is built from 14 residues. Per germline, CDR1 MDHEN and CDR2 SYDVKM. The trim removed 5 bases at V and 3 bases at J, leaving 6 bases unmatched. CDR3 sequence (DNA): TGTGCCAGCAGTCCCTGGGACAGTGACACTGAAGCTTTCTTT. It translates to CASSPWDSDTEAFF.

CDR3 in amino acids: CASTLSGADTDTQYF. The CDR3 nucleotides are TGCGCCAGCACTCTTAGCGGGGCTGACACAGATACGCAGTATTTT. This sequence joins TRBV5-1 and TRBJ2-3; the match to TRBD2 covers 8 bases. V trimming: 6 bases; J trimming: 2 bases; junction bases outside the gene matches: 8. CDR1 and CDR2 from the germline V gene are SGHRS and YFSETQ. The CDR3 covers 15 residues.

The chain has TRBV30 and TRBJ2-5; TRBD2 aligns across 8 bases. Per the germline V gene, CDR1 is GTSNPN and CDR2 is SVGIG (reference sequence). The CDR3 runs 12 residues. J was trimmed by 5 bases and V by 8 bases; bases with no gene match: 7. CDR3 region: CALGGGSETQYF. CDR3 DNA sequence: TGTGCCCTCGGGGGGGGGAGCGAGACCCAGTACTTC.

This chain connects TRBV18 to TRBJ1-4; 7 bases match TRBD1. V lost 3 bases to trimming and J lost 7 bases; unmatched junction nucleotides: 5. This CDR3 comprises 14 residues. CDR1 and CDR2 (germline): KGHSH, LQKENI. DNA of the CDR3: TGTGCCAGCTCACCTTTACAGGGGACTGAAAAACTGTTTTTT. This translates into CASSPLQGTEKLFF.

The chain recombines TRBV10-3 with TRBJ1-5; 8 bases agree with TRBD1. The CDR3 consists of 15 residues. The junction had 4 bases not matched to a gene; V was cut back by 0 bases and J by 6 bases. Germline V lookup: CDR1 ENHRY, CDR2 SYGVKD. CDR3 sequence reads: CAISESSDRGQPQHF. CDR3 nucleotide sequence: TGTGCCATCAGTGAGTCGAGCGACAGGGGTCAGCCCCAGCATTTT.

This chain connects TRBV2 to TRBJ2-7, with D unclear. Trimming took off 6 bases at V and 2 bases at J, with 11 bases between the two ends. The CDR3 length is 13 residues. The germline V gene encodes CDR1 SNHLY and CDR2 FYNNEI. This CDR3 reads CASSPPGPYEQYF. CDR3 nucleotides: TGTGCCAGCAGCCCACCGGGCCCCTACGAGCAGTACTTC. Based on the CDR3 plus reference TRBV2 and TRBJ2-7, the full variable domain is EPEVTQTPSHQVTQMGQEVILRCVPISNHLYFYWYRQILGQKVEFLVSFYNNEISEKSEIFDDQFSVERPDGSNFTLKIRSTKLEDSAMYFCASSPPGPYEQYFGPGTRLTVT.

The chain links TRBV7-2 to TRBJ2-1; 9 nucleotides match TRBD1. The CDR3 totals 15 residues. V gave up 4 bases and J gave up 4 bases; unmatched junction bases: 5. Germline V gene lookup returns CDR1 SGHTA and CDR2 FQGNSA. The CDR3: CASSSGTGTYNEQFF. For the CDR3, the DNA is TGTGCCAGCAGCTCCGGGACAGGGACTTACAATGAGCAGTTCTTC.

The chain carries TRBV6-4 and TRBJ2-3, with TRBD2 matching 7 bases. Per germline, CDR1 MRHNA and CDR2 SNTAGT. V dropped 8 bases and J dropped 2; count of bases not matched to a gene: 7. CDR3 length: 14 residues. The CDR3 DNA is TGTGCCAGCTCCTTAGCGGGCTCCACAGATACGCAGTATTTT. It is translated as CASSLAGSTDTQYF.

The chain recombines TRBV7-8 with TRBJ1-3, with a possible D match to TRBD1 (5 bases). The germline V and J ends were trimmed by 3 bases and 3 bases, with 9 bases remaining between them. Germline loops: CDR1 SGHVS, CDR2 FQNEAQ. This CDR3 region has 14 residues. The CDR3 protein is CASSFRGGGNTIYF. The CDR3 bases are TGTGCCAGCAGCTTTAGGGGCGGTGGAAACACCATATATTTT.

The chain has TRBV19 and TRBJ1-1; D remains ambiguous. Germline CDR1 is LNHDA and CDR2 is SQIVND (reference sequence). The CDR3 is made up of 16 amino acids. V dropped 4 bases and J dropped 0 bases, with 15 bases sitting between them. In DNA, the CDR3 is TGTGCCAGTAGTAAATCACGGATTCTAATGAACACTGAAGCTTTCTTT. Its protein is CASSKSRILMNTEAFF.

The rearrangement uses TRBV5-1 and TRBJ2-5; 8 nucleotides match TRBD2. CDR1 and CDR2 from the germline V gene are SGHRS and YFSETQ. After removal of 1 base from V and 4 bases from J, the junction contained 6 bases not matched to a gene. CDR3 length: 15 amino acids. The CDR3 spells CASSLSGSRGETQYF. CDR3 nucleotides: TGCGCCAGCAGCTTGAGCGGGAGCAGGGGAGAGACCCAGTACTTC.

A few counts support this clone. The CDR3 region has the DNA TGTGCCAGCAGTGGAGAGCAGGGGCAGAATGAAAAACTGTTTTTT. This sequence encodes CASSGEQGQNEKLFF. This chain connects TRBV28 to TRBJ1-4; the D gene is possibly TRBD1 (6 bases). The ends were cut back, 5 bases at V and 5 bases at J, with 15 bases in the middle. This CDR3 is 15 amino acids long. The V gene's germline CDR1 is MDHEN and CDR2 SYDVKM.

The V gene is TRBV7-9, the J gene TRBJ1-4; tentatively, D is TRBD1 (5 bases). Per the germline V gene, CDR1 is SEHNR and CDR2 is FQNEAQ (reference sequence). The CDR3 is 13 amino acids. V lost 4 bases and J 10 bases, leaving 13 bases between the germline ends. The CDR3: CASSSSQGAKLFF. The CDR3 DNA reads TGTGCCAGCAGCTCTTCCCAGGGTGCAAAACTGTTTTTT.

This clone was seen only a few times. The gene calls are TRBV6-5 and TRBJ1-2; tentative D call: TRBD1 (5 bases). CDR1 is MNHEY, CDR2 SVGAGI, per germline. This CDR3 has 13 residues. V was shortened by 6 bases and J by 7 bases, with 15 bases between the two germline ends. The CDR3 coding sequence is TGTGCCAGCAGCAGTGGGACGCGGTCTGGCTACACCTTC. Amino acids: CASSSGTRSGYTF.

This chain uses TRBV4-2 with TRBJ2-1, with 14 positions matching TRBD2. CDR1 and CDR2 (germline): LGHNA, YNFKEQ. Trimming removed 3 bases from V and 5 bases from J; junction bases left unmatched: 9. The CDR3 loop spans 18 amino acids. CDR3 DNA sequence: TGTGCCAGCAGCCACCCGACTAGCGGGAGGGCCATGGACAATGAGCAGTTCTTC. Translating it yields CASSHPTSGRAMDNEQFF.

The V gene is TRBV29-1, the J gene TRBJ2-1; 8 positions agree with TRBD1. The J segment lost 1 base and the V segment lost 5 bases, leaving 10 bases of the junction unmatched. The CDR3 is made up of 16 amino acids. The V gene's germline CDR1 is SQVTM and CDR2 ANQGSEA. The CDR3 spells CSVWIPGTGSYNEQFF. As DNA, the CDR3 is TGCAGCGTTTGGATCCCCGGGACAGGATCCTACAATGAGCAGTTCTTC.